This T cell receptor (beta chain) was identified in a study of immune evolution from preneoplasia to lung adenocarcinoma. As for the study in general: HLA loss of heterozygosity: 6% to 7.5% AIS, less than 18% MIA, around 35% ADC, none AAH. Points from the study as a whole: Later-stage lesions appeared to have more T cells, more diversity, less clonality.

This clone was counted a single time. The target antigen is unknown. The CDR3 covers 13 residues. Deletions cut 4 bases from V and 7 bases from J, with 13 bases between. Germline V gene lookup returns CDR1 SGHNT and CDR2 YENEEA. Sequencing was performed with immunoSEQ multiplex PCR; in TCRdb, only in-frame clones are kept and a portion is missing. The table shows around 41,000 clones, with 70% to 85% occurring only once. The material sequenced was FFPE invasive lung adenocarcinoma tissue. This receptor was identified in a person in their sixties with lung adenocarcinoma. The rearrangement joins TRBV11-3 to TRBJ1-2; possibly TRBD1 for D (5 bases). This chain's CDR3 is CASSSNLGGGYTF. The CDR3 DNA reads TGTGCCAGCAGCTCCAACCTGGGGGGTGGCTACACCTTC.